The 16 T cell receptor beta chains presented below share a single source sample, sequenced in a study of shared clonotypes between healthy human individuals. The table came from immunoSEQ multiplex PCR; TCRdb's copy has only in-frame clones and leaves some out. The table has about 92,000 clones, 60% to 75% seen once; the top ten hold roughly 50%. Sequenced sample: memory CD8+ T cells sorted from blood. Subset defined: CD45RO+ cells pooled with CCR7-negative TemRA cells. These receptors were collected from a man younger than 45 in good health.

The chain combines TRBV5-4 with TRBJ2-7; 10 bases line up with TRBD1. The trim removed 3 bases at V and 4 bases at J, leaving 7 bases unmatched. Germline CDR1 reads SGHNT; CDR2 reads YYREEE (reference sequence). This CDR3 is 15 amino acids long. The CDR3 DNA is TGTGCCAGCAGCTGGGGGACAGGGGTAGGTTACGAGCAGTACTTC. Its protein is CASSWGTGVGYEQYF.

The chain links TRBV19 to TRBJ2-3, with D unresolved. The length of the CDR3 is 16 residues. Trimming stripped 5 bases from V and 2 bases from J, with 17 bases between. Germline CDR1 is LNHDA and CDR2 is SQIVND (reference sequence). The CDR3 spells CASSSLLPWSTDTQYF. Written as DNA, the CDR3 is TGTGCCAGTAGTTCCCTCCTACCCTGGTCCACAGATACGCAGTATTTT. The variable domain in full, completed from reference TRBV19 and TRBJ2-3, reads DGGITQSPKYLFRKEGQNVTLSCEQNLNHDAMYWYRQDPGQGLRLIYYSQIVNDFQKGDIAEGYSVSREKKESFPLTVTSAQKNPTAFYLCASSSLLPWSTDTQYFGPGTRLTVL.

The rearrangement uses TRBV4-3 and TRBJ2-7; D not certain. The length of the CDR3 is 14 residues. The germline V gene encodes CDR1 LGHNA and CDR2 YSLEER. V was trimmed by 5 bases and J by 0 bases, leaving 11 bases between them. Here the CDR3 reads CASSVLQTSYEQYF. CDR3 DNA sequence: TGCGCCAGCAGCGTACTGCAGACCTCCTACGAGCAGTACTTC.

The chain employs TRBV6-1 and TRBJ2-7; D possibly corresponds to TRBD2 (6 bases). Trimming shortened V by 3 bases and J by 2 bases, and 8 bases separated the two germline ends. The CDR3 loop spans 13 amino acids. CDR1 is MNHNS and CDR2 is SASEGT in the germline V gene. The chain's CDR3 is CASSEGGTYEQYF. The CDR3 DNA sequence: TGTGCCAGCAGTGAGGGGGGTACCTACGAGCAGTACTTC.

This clone occurred a few times. The chain uses TRBV7-9 and TRBJ2-3; either TRBD1 or TRBD2 may supply D (5 bases each). V was clipped by 5 bases and J by 4 bases, with 10 bases between them. The CDR3 covers 13 residues. Germline lookup yields CDR1 SEHNR and CDR2 FQNEAQ (reference sequence). CDR3 coding DNA: TGTGCCAGCAGCACCCGGGGCCCAGATACGCAGTATTTT. It translates to CASSTRGPDTQYF.

The chain recombines TRBV5-1 with TRBJ2-1, with D maybe TRBD1 (6 bases). V was pared by 4 bases and J by 9 bases, with 11 bases between. CDR1 and CDR2 (germline): SGHRS, YFSETQ. CDR3 length: 12 residues. The CDR3 sequence: CASSPRGAEQFF. CDR3 nucleotide sequence: TGCGCCAGCAGCCCCAGGGGAGCTGAGCAGTTCTTC.

The chain employs TRBV28 and TRBJ2-7; 10 nucleotides match TRBD1. This CDR3 has 14 amino acids. V trimming: 4 bases; J trimming: 6 bases; junction bases outside the gene matches: 6. Germline V gene data show CDR1 as MDHEN and CDR2 as SYDVKM. The CDR3 DNA follows: TGTGCCAGCAGTTGGGGACAGGGGCTTGGCGAGCAGTACTTC. Translated: CASSWGQGLGEQYF. The full variable domain, rest sourced from reference TRBV28 and TRBJ2-7, is DVKVTQSSRYLVKRTGEKVFLECVQDMDHENMFWYRQDPGLGLRLIYFSYDVKMKEKGDIPEGYSVSREKKERFSLILESASTNQTSMYLCASSWGQGLGEQYFGPGTRLTVT.

The chain is built from TRBV7-9 and TRBJ2-1; TRBD2 agrees at 7 bases. This CDR3 is 15 amino acids long. The germline V gene encodes CDR1 SEHNR and CDR2 FQNEAQ (reference sequence). V trimming: 5 bases; J trimming: 2 bases; junction bases outside the gene matches: 6. CDR3 in DNA: TGTGCCAGCAGCGAAGTTCTAGCGGCCTACAATGAGCAGTTCTTC. This translates into CASSEVLAAYNEQFF.

The chain carries TRBV28 and TRBJ2-7; D not resolved. This CDR3 has 14 amino acids. Deletions cut 2 bases from V and 0 bases from J, with 8 bases between. CDR1 is MDHEN and CDR2 is SYDVKM in the germline V gene. The CDR3 reads CASSLPGLSYEQYF. The DNA for the CDR3 is TGTGCCAGCAGTTTACCAGGTCTCTCCTACGAGCAGTACTTC.

This sequence joins TRBV5-1 and TRBJ2-3, with unresolved D. CDR1 and CDR2 (germline): SGHRS, YFSETQ. The V gene lost 1 base and the J gene lost 2 bases, with 14 bases spanning the gap. The CDR3 extends over 16 amino acids. CDR3 DNA sequence: TGCGCCAGCAGCTTGCCGGGCGACCTTTCCACAGATACGCAGTATTTT. Translated, it gives CASSLPGDLSTDTQYF.

J is TRBJ2-7 and V is TRBV5-1; D is undetermined. The V gene's germline CDR1 is SGHRS and CDR2 YFSETQ. V lost 2 bases to trimming and J lost 4 bases, with 25 bases between them. CDR3 length equals 18 residues. CDR3 sequence (DNA): TGCGCCAGCAGCTTCCCCTACCCGGCCACCCGGAGACAATACGAGCAGTACTTC. Translation: CASSFPYPATRRQYEQYF. Full variable domain (rest looked up from reference TRBV5-1 and TRBJ2-7): KAGVTQTPRYLIKTRGQQVTLSCSPISGHRSVSWYQQTPGQGLQFLFEYFSETQRNKGNFPGRFSGRQFSNSRSEMNVSTLELGDSALYLCASSFPYPATRRQYEQYFGPGTRLTVT.

V is TRBV11-1 and J is TRBJ2-7; TRBD2 is a possible D gene (6 bases). CDR3 length: 18 amino acids. Germline CDR1 and CDR2: SGHAT and FQDESV (reference sequence). Between the trimmed V and J ends, which lost 3 bases and 0 bases, there was a span of 21 bases. The CDR3 here is CASSFFRLPSAGSYEQYF. The CDR3 DNA reads as TGTGCCAGCAGCTTCTTCCGTCTCCCATCAGCGGGCTCCTACGAGCAGTACTTC. The whole variable domain, filled in from reference TRBV11-1 and TRBJ2-7, reads EAEVAQSPRYKITEKSQAVAFWCDPISGHATLYWYRQILGQGPELLVQFQDESVVDDSQLPKDRFSAERLKGVDSTLKIQPAELGDSAMYLCASSFFRLPSAGSYEQYFGPGTRLTVT.

This clone appeared a few times. The V gene is TRBV28, the J gene TRBJ1-3; a weak D match, TRBD1 (6 bases). Germline CDR1 MDHEN, CDR2 SYDVKM. Trimming cost V 11 bases and J 2 bases, with 13 bases left between them. This CDR3 spans 13 amino acids. Here the CDR3 DNA reads TGTGCCGGATCCGGGACAACTGGAAACACCATATATTTT. Its translation is CAGSGTTGNTIYF.

J is TRBJ2-1 and V is TRBV7-2, with 7 bases matching TRBD2. The CDR3 runs 14 residues. The V segment lost 3 bases and the J segment 8 bases; nucleotides outside the gene matches: 7. The germline gives CDR1 SGHTA, CDR2 FQGNSA. The CDR3 sequence is CASSFAGRGYEQFF. The CDR3 DNA follows: TGTGCCAGCAGCTTCGCTGGGAGGGGTTATGAGCAGTTCTTC.

The chain carries TRBV4-3 and TRBJ2-1; 12 nucleotides align to TRBD2. Germline values: CDR1 LGHNA, CDR2 YSLEER. The CDR3 covers 15 residues. V trimming: 6 bases; J trimming: 6 bases; junction bases outside the gene matches: 6. CDR3 in amino acids: CASSLTSGSGNEQFF. The CDR3 region has the DNA TGCGCCAGCAGTTTGACTAGCGGGAGTGGCAATGAGCAGTTCTTC.

The chain recombines TRBV7-9 with TRBJ2-1; 7 nucleotides align to TRBD2. In germline, CDR1 is SEHNR, CDR2 FQNEAQ (reference sequence). Trimming took 7 bases from V and 1 from J; bases not matched to a gene: 10. CDR3 size: 16 residues. The CDR3 nucleotides are TGTGCCAGCAAGAAAGGCGGGCGGGAGTCCTACAATGAGCAGTTCTTC. As protein: CASKKGGRESYNEQFF.